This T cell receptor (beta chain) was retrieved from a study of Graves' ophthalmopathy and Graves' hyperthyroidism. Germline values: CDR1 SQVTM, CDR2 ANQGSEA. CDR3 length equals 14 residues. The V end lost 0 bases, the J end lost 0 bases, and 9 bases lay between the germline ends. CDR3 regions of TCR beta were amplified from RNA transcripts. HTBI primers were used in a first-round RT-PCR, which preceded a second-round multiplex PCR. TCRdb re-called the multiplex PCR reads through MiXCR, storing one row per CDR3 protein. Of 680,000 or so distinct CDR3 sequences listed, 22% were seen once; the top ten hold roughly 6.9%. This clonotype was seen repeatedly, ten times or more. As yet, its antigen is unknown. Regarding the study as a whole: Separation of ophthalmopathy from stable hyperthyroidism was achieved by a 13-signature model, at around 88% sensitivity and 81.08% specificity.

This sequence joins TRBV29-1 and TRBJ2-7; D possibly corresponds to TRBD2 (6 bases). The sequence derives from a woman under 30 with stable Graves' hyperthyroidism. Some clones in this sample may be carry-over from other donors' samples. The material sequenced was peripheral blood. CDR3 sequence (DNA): TGCAGCGTTGAAGATCGCGGGGACTCCTACGAGCAGTACTTC. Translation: CSVEDRGDSYEQYF.